A single sample is the source of the 23 T cell receptor beta chains below, sequenced in a study of type 1 regulatory T cells. TCRdb re-called the reads through MiXCR, storing one row per CDR3 protein. The sample lists about 39,000 distinct CDR3 sequences; less than 15% were seen once. These receptors' antigens are unknown. The material sequenced was cultured non-Tr1 T cells, either the whole culture or a sorted T cell fraction (not recorded which). The receptors derive from a human donor in good health.

The table lists this clonotype with many counts. For the CDR3, the DNA is TGTGCCAGCAGTTTTGATACTAGCGGGACCTACGAGCAGTACTTC. Its protein product is CASSFDTSGTYEQYF. The chain combines TRBV12-3 or TRBV12-4 with TRBJ2-7; TRBD2 agrees at 10 bases. V lost 3 bases and J lost 2; bases outside the gene matches: 4. This CDR3 is 15 amino acids long.

This clonotype was picked up many times. This chain links TRBV5-1 with TRBJ2-2, with D tentatively TRBD1 (5 bases). The V gene's germline CDR1 is SGHRS and CDR2 YFSETQ. The CDR3 has 15 residues. V gave up 3 bases and J gave up 4 bases, with 13 bases separating them. The DNA of the CDR3 is TGCGCCAGCAGCTATGACCCACAGGCCACCGGGGAGCTGTTTTTT. It specifies CASSYDPQATGELFF.

This chain connects TRBV20-1 to TRBJ2-5; D remains unclear. Germline loops: CDR1 DFQATT, CDR2 SNEGSKA (reference sequence). V was clipped by 5 bases and J by 2 bases, with 6 bases between them. CDR3 length: 11 residues. For the CDR3, the DNA is TGCAGTGCTGTAACGCAAGAGACCCAGTACTTC. Translation gives CSAVTQETQYF.

A few counts support this clonotype. The rearrangement uses TRBV7-2 and TRBJ2-1, with D possibly TRBD2 on 5 matching bases. Trimming cost V 3 bases and J 4 bases, with 13 bases left between them. In germline, CDR1 is SGHTA, CDR2 FQGNSA. The CDR3 is 15 amino acids. This CDR3 reads CASSFTRVRYNEQFF. Written as DNA, the CDR3 is TGTGCCAGCAGCTTCACTAGAGTTCGGTACAATGAGCAGTTCTTC.

This clonotype was seen repeatedly, ten times or more. The V and J genes are TRBV3-1 and TRBJ2-3; tentatively, D is TRBD1 (5 bases). Deletions cut 5 bases from V and 5 bases from J, with 8 bases between. The CDR3 is made up of 12 amino acids. Per the germline V gene, CDR1 is LGHDT and CDR2 is YNNKEL (reference sequence). In DNA, the CDR3 is TGTGCCAGCAGCGCCCAGGGAGATACGCAGTATTTT. Protein sequence: CASSAQGDTQYF.

The rearrangement joins TRBV19 to TRBJ2-2, with TRBD2 identical over 9 bases. The CDR3 loop spans 16 amino acids. Trimming at V came to 5 bases and at J to 4 bases, leaving 8 bases not matched to a gene. Germline V gene lookup returns CDR1 LNHDA and CDR2 SQIVND (reference sequence). The CDR3 is CASSWGGRGVTGELFF. The CDR3 bases are TGTGCCAGTAGTTGGGGCGGGAGGGGGGTCACCGGGGAGCTGTTTTTT.

This clonotype came up many times. V usage is TRBV7-2 and J usage is TRBJ2-1; TRBD2 is a possible D gene (7 bases). This CDR3 has 13 amino acids. The germline V gene has CDR1 SGHTA and CDR2 FQGNSA. Trimming cost V 7 bases and J 4 bases, with 11 bases left between them. The CDR3 bases are TGTGCCAGCACGGGGGGCCGATACAATGAGCAGTTCTTC. Translation gives CASTGGRYNEQFF.

This chain joins TRBV20-1 and TRBJ2-2, with 15 bases fitting TRBD2. The V gene end was trimmed by 3 bases and the J gene end by 5 bases; junction bases not matched to a gene: 16. CDR1 is DFQATT and CDR2 is SNEGSKA in the germline V gene (reference sequence). CDR3 size: 20 residues. CDR3 loop: CSARPRGGLAGGVRTGELFF. The CDR3 DNA is TGCAGTGCTAGGCCCCGGGGGGGACTAGCGGGAGGAGTTAGAACCGGGGAGCTGTTTTTT.

The chain uses TRBV18 and TRBJ2-5; no clear D. The ends were cut back, 5 bases at V and 5 bases at J, with 3 bases in the middle. Germline V gene lookup returns CDR1 KGHSH and CDR2 LQKENI. The CDR3 contains 10 residues. The CDR3 nucleotides are TGTGCCAGCTCAGGGGAGACCCAGTACTTC. Its protein is CASSGETQYF.

V usage is TRBV6-6 and J usage is TRBJ1-5; TRBD1 might be the D (5 bases). V was cut by 5 bases and J by 2 bases, with 13 bases left in between. Germline CDR1 is MNHNY and CDR2 is SVGAGI (reference sequence). The CDR3 totals 15 residues. In nucleotides, the CDR3 is TGTGCCAGCAGTCGGGACTCGGAGGGCAATCAGCCCCAGCATTTT. Its translation is CASSRDSEGNQPQHF.

CDR3 nucleotide sequence: TGCAGTGCTGAAGCGGAAGTTCACTACGAGCAGTACTTC. Encoded protein: CSAEAEVHYEQYF. The V gene is TRBV20-1, the J gene TRBJ2-7; tentative D call: TRBD2 (5 bases). In germline, CDR1 is DFQATT, CDR2 SNEGSKA (reference sequence). This CDR3 region has 13 residues. Trimming shortened V by 5 bases and J by 3 bases, and 14 bases separated the two germline ends.

Remarks on this clonotype: A single base separates this from a much larger clone, so it may be a read error. The chain is built from TRBV28 and TRBJ1-2, with D possibly matching TRBD1 (6 bases). CDR1 and CDR2 from the germline V gene are MDHEN and SYDVKM. The CDR3 is 12 amino acids. The DNA of the CDR3 is TGTGCCAGCAAACAGGGCATGTATGGCCACACCTTC. It encodes CASKQGMYGHTF.

DNA of the CDR3: TGTGCCAGCAGAAGAGCGACGAACACCGGGGAGCTGTTTTTT. Translation: CASRRATNTGELFF. The V and J genes are TRBV11-3 and TRBJ2-2; D is undetermined. Germline loops: CDR1 SGHNT, CDR2 YENEEA. The ends were cut back, 6 bases at V and 0 bases at J, with 8 bases in the middle. The CDR3 spans 14 residues.

This clonotype was counted at least ten times. V usage is TRBV29-1 and J usage is TRBJ2-3; D might be TRBD2 (6 bases). V shed 3 bases and J shed 1 base, with 8 bases lying between them. The CDR3 is made up of 13 amino acids. Looked up from germline, CDR1 is SQVTM and CDR2 is ANQGSEA. CDR3 amino acids: CSVEGGGTDTQYF. CDR3 nucleotide sequence: TGCAGCGTTGAGGGGGGAGGCACAGATACGCAGTATTTT.

This clonotype was counted at least ten times. V is TRBV5-6 and J is TRBJ1-2; the D gene is possibly TRBD1 (5 bases). From germline, CDR1 is SGHDT and CDR2 YYEEEE. V lost 2 bases and J 2 bases, leaving 13 bases between the germline ends. This CDR3 has 15 amino acids. DNA of the CDR3: TGTGCCAGCAGCTTTCGCTTGGACACAAACTATGGCTACACCTTC. This encodes CASSFRLDTNYGYTF. The full variable domain, rest sourced from reference TRBV5-6 and TRBJ1-2, is DAGVTQSPTHLIKTRGQQVTLRCSPKSGHDTVSWYQQALGQGPQFIFQYYEEEERQRGNFPDRFSGHQFPNYSSELNVNALLLGDSALYLCASSFRLDTNYGYTFGSGTRLTVV.

This clonotype was detected a few times. The chain links TRBV5-1 to TRBJ2-1; tentative D call: TRBD2 (6 bases). In germline, CDR1 is SGHRS, CDR2 YFSETQ. V was clipped by 4 bases and J by 7 bases, with 12 bases between them. The CDR3 sequence is 13 residues long. The CDR3 DNA is TGCGCCAGCAGCGCACCGGGAGTGAATGAGCAGTTCTTC. As protein: CASSAPGVNEQFF. The whole variable domain, filled in from reference TRBV5-1 and TRBJ2-1, reads KAGVTQTPRYLIKTRGQQVTLSCSPISGHRSVSWYQQTPGQGLQFLFEYFSETQRNKGNFPGRFSGRQFSNSRSEMNVSTLELGDSALYLCASSAPGVNEQFFGPGTRLTVL.

The rearrangement joins TRBV20-1 to TRBJ2-1; TRBD2 matches 9 bases. The CDR3 is 15 residues long. J lost 5 bases, V lost 3 bases, and 8 bases had no gene match. From germline, CDR1 is DFQATT and CDR2 SNEGSKA (reference sequence). In nucleotides, the CDR3 is TGCAGTGCTAGTCCCAGGTCTAGCGGGGACAATGAGCAGTTCTTC. Translating gives CSASPRSSGDNEQFF.

This clonotype appeared many times. This rearrangement joins TRBV6-5 to TRBJ2-5; 7 nucleotides line up with TRBD1. Germline CDR1 is MNHEY and CDR2 is SVGAGI. The length of the CDR3 is 14 residues. Unmatched junction bases numbered 4, after V lost 5 bases and J lost 1 base. The CDR3 reads CASSRGTAQETQYF. DNA of the CDR3: TGTGCCAGCAGTCGAGGGACAGCCCAAGAGACCCAGTACTTC.

This clonotype was seen more than once but under ten times. The rearrangement joins TRBV5-1 to TRBJ1-1; tentative D call: TRBD1 (5 bases). This CDR3 is 14 amino acids long. V was cut by 6 bases and J by 3 bases, with 15 bases left in between. Germline V gene data show CDR1 as SGHRS and CDR2 as YFSETQ. As DNA, the CDR3 is TGCGCCAGCACTTACCGGGGGATGGACACTGAAGCTTTCTTT. Translation gives CASTYRGMDTEAFF. Using reference TRBV5-1 and TRBJ1-1 for the parts outside the CDR3, the full variable domain is KAGVTQTPRYLIKTRGQQVTLSCSPISGHRSVSWYQQTPGQGLQFLFEYFSETQRNKGNFPGRFSGRQFSNSRSEMNVSTLELGDSALYLCASTYRGMDTEAFFGQGTRLTVV.

This clonotype has a count of ten or more. The chain carries TRBV6-1 and TRBJ1-5, with TRBD1 matching over 9 bases. Germline values: CDR1 MNHNS, CDR2 SASEGT. The CDR3 loop spans 14 amino acids. V lost 6 bases, J lost 5 bases, and 5 bases stayed unmatched. CDR3 residues: CASRVTGGHQPQHF. The CDR3 region has the DNA TGTGCCAGCAGAGTGACAGGGGGTCATCAGCCCCAGCATTTT.

This clonotype has at least ten counts. An end of the junction differs from the germline gene, which may be a read error. V and J are TRBV10-2 and TRBJ2-1; D unresolved. The germline gives CDR1 WSHSY, CDR2 SAAADI. This CDR3 contains 11 residues. The CDR3 DNA reads TGTGCCAGCAGCGTATACAATGAGCAGTTCTTC. Translating it yields CASSVYNEQFF.

A few counts support this clonotype. One end of the junction is discordant with germline, which a read error may explain. The chain uses TRBV18 and TRBJ2-1; 7 bases map to TRBD2. Germline V gene data show CDR1 as KGHSH and CDR2 as LQKENI. The CDR3 consists of 15 residues. CDR3 protein: CASSRAGDWNNEQLF. The CDR3 coding sequence is TGTGCCAGCTCACGGGCGGGAGATTGGAACAATGAGCAGCTCTTC. The full variable domain, rest sourced from reference TRBV18 and TRBJ2-1, is NAGVMQNPRHLVRRRGQEARLRCSPMKGHSHVYWYRQLPEEGLKFMVYLQKENIIDESGMPKERFSAEFPKEGPSILRIQQVVRGDSAAYFCASSRAGDWNNEQLFGPGTRLTVL.

The chain couples TRBV7-9 to TRBJ2-1; 11 bases fit TRBD1. The CDR3 loop spans 21 amino acids. The trim removed 5 bases at V and 4 bases at J, leaving 22 bases unmatched. The germline V gene encodes CDR1 SEHNR and CDR2 FQNEAQ (reference sequence). The CDR3 DNA sequence: TGTGCCAGCAGCACTCCGAACCCGGGACAGGGGGGTCCTACAGGGTACAATGAGCAGTTCTTC. Amino acid sequence: CASSTPNPGQGGPTGYNEQFF.